A selection of T cell receptor beta chains follows, all from one sample in a study of PD-1 blockade in mismatch repair-deficient tumors. Measured with immunoSEQ multiplex PCR; TCRdb has only the in-frame clones, and not every one. The top ten clones hold around 6.9% of a sample with some 100,000 clones, over 65% of them seen once. This specimen consisted of peripheral blood, obtained about 33 weeks after starting pembrolizumab. Receptor source: an adult with mismatch repair-deficient cancer. The CDR3 runs from the conserved cysteine through the conserved F or W. D genes are given only for firm matches. A clone size is listed for some rows: how often the clone was seen (once, few, many), or a class if it is expanded.

V gene: TRBV4-3
CDR3 length: 15
clone size: .
D gene: .
J gene: TRBJ1-2
CDR3 protein: CASSEEVAGVYGYTF
CDR3 DNA: TGCGCCAGCAGCGAAGAGGTGGCAGGGGTCTATGGCTACACCTTC

V gene: TRBV6-6
CDR3 length: 15
clone size: .
D gene: .
J gene: TRBJ2-3
CDR3 protein: CASSRTRGGTDTQYF
CDR3 DNA: TGTGCCAGCAGCCGAACCCGGGGTGGCACAGATACGCAGTATTTT

V gene: TRBV5-4
CDR3 length: 14
clone size: .
D gene: TRBD1
J gene: TRBJ1-1
CDR3 protein: CASSAQTGARGAFF
CDR3 DNA: TGTGCCAGCAGCGCACAGACAGGGGCCCGGGGGGCTTTCTTT

V gene: TRBV10-3
CDR3 length: 13
clone size: .
D gene: .
J gene: TRBJ1-1
CDR3 protein: CAISLGGNTEAFF
CDR3 DNA: TGTGCCATCAGTTTAGGGGGAAACACTGAAGCTTTCTTT

V gene: TRBV27
CDR3 length: 15
clone size: .
D gene: TRBD1
J gene: TRBJ2-7
CDR3 protein: CASRPDRGWGNEQYF
CDR3 DNA: TGTGCCAGCAGGCCCGACAGGGGTTGGGGGAACGAGCAGTACTTC

V gene: TRBV11-3
CDR3 length: 15
clone size: .
D gene: .
J gene: TRBJ2-5
CDR3 protein: CASSLGGSSGETQYF
CDR3 DNA: TGTGCCAGCAGCTTAGGTGGCTCCTCTGGGGAGACCCAGTACTTC

V gene: TRBV5-4
CDR3 length: 13
clone size: once
D gene: .
J gene: TRBJ2-7
CDR3 protein: CASSPQGEDEQYF
CDR3 DNA: TGCGCCAGCAGCCCCCAGGGAGAGGACGAGCAGTACTTC

V gene: TRBV19
CDR3 length: 15
clone size: .
D gene: TRBD1
J gene: TRBJ2-3
CDR3 protein: CASSFRQGSADTQYF
CDR3 DNA: TGTGCCAGTAGTTTCAGACAGGGTTCGGCAGATACGCAGTATTTT

V gene: TRBV9
CDR3 length: 14
clone size: .
D gene: .
J gene: TRBJ1-1
CDR3 protein: CASSSQRGFTEAFF
CDR3 DNA: TGTGCCAGCAGCTCCCAAAGGGGGTTCACTGAAGCTTTCTTT

V gene: TRBV5-1
CDR3 length: 17
clone size: .
D gene: .
J gene: TRBJ2-5
CDR3 protein: CASSPRGEGMYQETQYF
CDR3 DNA: TGCGCCAGCAGCCCTAGGGGAGAGGGAATGTACCAAGAGACCCAGTACTTC

V gene: TRBV7-9
CDR3 length: 13
clone size: .
D gene: .
J gene: TRBJ1-3
CDR3 protein: CASHEISGNTIYF
CDR3 DNA: TGTGCCAGCCACGAGATCTCTGGAAACACCATATATTTT

V gene: TRBV28
CDR3 length: 15
clone size: .
D gene: .
J gene: TRBJ1-1
CDR3 protein: CASSPPLQGNTEAFF
CDR3 DNA: TGTGCCAGCAGTCCGCCCCTACAGGGAAACACTGAAGCTTTCTTT

V gene: TRBV5-6
CDR3 length: 15
clone size: .
D gene: .
J gene: TRBJ2-7
CDR3 protein: CASSLGVGGGYEQYF
CDR3 DNA: TGTGCCAGCAGCTTGGGGGTGGGAGGAGGATACGAGCAGTACTTC

V gene: TRBV30
CDR3 length: 13
clone size: .
D gene: .
J gene: TRBJ1-1
CDR3 protein: CAWRAEKNTEAFF
CDR3 DNA: TGTGCCTGGAGAGCGGAGAAGAACACTGAAGCTTTCTTT

V gene: TRBV11-3
CDR3 length: 16
clone size: .
D gene: .
J gene: TRBJ2-2
CDR3 protein: CASSSKPGNVAGELFF
CDR3 DNA: TGTGCCAGCAGCTCGAAGCCCGGGAACGTCGCCGGGGAGCTGTTTTTT

V gene: TRBV11-2
CDR3 length: 11
clone size: few
D gene: .
J gene: TRBJ2-7
CDR3 protein: CASSTSYEQYF
CDR3 DNA: TGTGCCAGCAGCACTTCCTACGAGCAGTACTTC

V gene: TRBV7-9
CDR3 length: 16
clone size: .
D gene: TRBD2
J gene: TRBJ2-1
CDR3 protein: CASSSGLAEWGNEQFF
CDR3 DNA: TGTGCCAGCAGCTCTGGGCTAGCGGAGTGGGGCAATGAGCAGTTCTTC

V gene: TRBV29-1
CDR3 length: 13
clone size: few
D gene: TRBD1
J gene: TRBJ2-1
CDR3 protein: CSARGSSYNEQFF
CDR3 DNA: TGCAGCGCCAGGGGGAGCTCCTACAATGAGCAGTTCTTC

V gene: TRBV7-8
CDR3 length: 12
clone size: .
D gene: .
J gene: TRBJ2-1
CDR3 protein: CASSFDVLEQFF
CDR3 DNA: TGTGCCAGCAGCTTCGACGTCCTTGAGCAGTTCTTC

V gene: TRBV19
CDR3 length: 15
clone size: .
D gene: .
J gene: TRBJ2-3
CDR3 protein: CASSDLLASTDTQYF
CDR3 DNA: TGTGCCAGTAGTGACTTACTAGCTAGCACAGATACGCAGTATTTT

V gene: TRBV2
CDR3 length: 14
clone size: .
D gene: .
J gene: TRBJ2-3
CDR3 protein: CASSELTRGDTQYF
CDR3 DNA: TGTGCCAGCAGTGAATTAACTCGCGGAGATACGCAGTATTTT

V gene: TRBV11-2
CDR3 length: 13
clone size: .
D gene: .
J gene: TRBJ1-2
CDR3 protein: CASGLGGNYGYTF
CDR3 DNA: TGTGCCAGCGGACTCGGGGGGAACTATGGCTACACCTTC

V gene: TRBV7-2
CDR3 length: 14
clone size: .
D gene: TRBD1
J gene: TRBJ1-5
CDR3 protein: CASSPDRAYQPQHF
CDR3 DNA: TGTGCCAGCAGCCCGGACAGGGCTTATCAGCCCCAGCATTTT

V gene: TRBV15
CDR3 length: 15
clone size: .
D gene: .
J gene: TRBJ2-3
CDR3 protein: CATSRNAGITDTQYF
CDR3 DNA: TGTGCCACCAGCAGGAACGCGGGGATTACAGATACGCAGTATTTT

V gene: TRBV28
CDR3 length: 14
clone size: .
D gene: .
J gene: TRBJ2-5
CDR3 protein: CASSLHTGPETQYF
CDR3 DNA: TGTGCCAGCAGTTTACATACAGGTCCCGAGACCCAGTACTTC

V gene: TRBV4-2
CDR3 length: 14
clone size: .
D gene: .
J gene: TRBJ1-1
CDR3 protein: CASSQDLRQGEAFF
CDR3 DNA: TGTGCCAGCAGCCAAGATTTGAGGCAGGGTGAAGCTTTCTTT

V gene: TRBV7-9
CDR3 length: 14
clone size: few
D gene: .
J gene: TRBJ2-2
CDR3 protein: CASCELRNTGELFF
CDR3 DNA: TGTGCCAGCTGCGAGCTTCGGAACACCGGGGAGCTGTTTTTT

V gene: TRBV19
CDR3 length: 14
clone size: .
D gene: .
J gene: TRBJ1-1
CDR3 protein: CASSRQGTYSEAFF
CDR3 DNA: TGTGCCAGTAGTCGGCAGGGGACCTACTCCGAAGCTTTCTTT

V gene: TRBV19
CDR3 length: 14
clone size: .
D gene: .
J gene: TRBJ1-5
CDR3 protein: CASSYQQGNQPQHF
CDR3 DNA: TGTGCCAGTAGTTATCAGCAGGGTAATCAGCCCCAGCATTTT

V gene: TRBV19
CDR3 length: 15
clone size: .
D gene: TRBD1
J gene: TRBJ1-2
CDR3 protein: CASSMREGGSYGYTF
CDR3 DNA: TGTGCCAGTAGTATGAGGGAAGGGGGCAGCTATGGCTACACCTTC

V gene: TRBV19
CDR3 length: 13
clone size: .
D gene: .
J gene: TRBJ1-6
CDR3 protein: CASRAGYNSPLHF
CDR3 DNA: TGTGCCAGTAGGGCCGGGTATAATTCACCCCTCCACTTT

V gene: TRBV21-1
CDR3 length: 16
clone size: .
D gene: .
J gene: TRBJ2-5
CDR3 protein: CASSPVSGGRQETQYF
CDR3 DNA: TGTGCCAGCAGCCCGGTGTCGGGAGGTCGGCAAGAGACCCAGTACTTC

V gene: TRBV9
CDR3 length: 16
clone size: .
D gene: TRBD1
J gene: TRBJ2-5
CDR3 protein: CASTPGPRTGGETQYF
CDR3 DNA: TGTGCCAGCACCCCTGGGCCCCGGACAGGGGGAGAGACCCAGTACTTC

V gene: TRBV21-1
CDR3 length: 14
clone size: few
D gene: .
J gene: TRBJ1-1
CDR3 protein: CARGGQTKNTEAFF
CDR3 DNA: TGTGCCCGTGGGGGACAGACAAAGAACACTGAAGCTTTCTTT

V gene: TRBV14
CDR3 length: 17
clone size: .
D gene: TRBD2
J gene: TRBJ2-1
CDR3 protein: CASSQDRLAGGYIEQFF
CDR3 DNA: TGTGCCAGCAGCCAAGACCGCCTAGCGGGAGGTTACATTGAGCAGTTCTTC

V gene: TRBV7-8
CDR3 length: 15
clone size: .
D gene: .
J gene: TRBJ1-2
CDR3 protein: CASSLAGAGIDGYTF
CDR3 DNA: TGTGCCAGCAGCTTAGCCGGCGCCGGGATTGATGGCTACACCTTC

V gene: TRBV4-3
CDR3 length: 16
clone size: .
D gene: TRBD1
J gene: TRBJ1-2
CDR3 protein: CASSQDFGTGGSGYTF
CDR3 DNA: TGCGCCAGCAGCCAAGACTTTGGGACAGGGGGTTCTGGCTACACCTTC

V gene: TRBV5-6
CDR3 length: 15
clone size: once
D gene: .
J gene: TRBJ2-6
CDR3 protein: CASSLAVSGANVLTF
CDR3 DNA: TGTGCCAGCAGCTTGGCGGTCTCTGGGGCCAACGTCCTGACTTTC

V gene: TRBV2
CDR3 length: 19
clone size: .
D gene: TRBD2
J gene: TRBJ2-1
CDR3 protein: CASSESGLGTSGRSHEQFF
CDR3 DNA: TGTGCCAGCAGTGAAAGCGGTCTTGGGACTAGCGGGAGAAGTCATGAGCAGTTCTTC

V gene: TRBV5-1
CDR3 length: 16
clone size: .
D gene: .
J gene: TRBJ1-1
CDR3 protein: CASSSAVGPENTEAFF
CDR3 DNA: TGCGCCAGCAGCTCCGCTGTAGGGCCAGAGAACACTGAAGCTTTCTTT

V gene: TRBV7-9
CDR3 length: 14
clone size: .
D gene: .
J gene: TRBJ2-3
CDR3 protein: CASSSLISTDTQYF
CDR3 DNA: TGTGCCAGCAGCTCTCTTATTAGCACAGATACGCAGTATTTT